This passage covers 22 T cell receptor beta chains from one sample sequenced in a study of cytomegalovirus exposure and HLA in healthy donors (dated by TCRdb to the late 2010s). The library was generated by the immunoSEQ multiplex PCR assay. The multiplex PCR relied on a mix of 60 forward primers for TCR Vbeta segments and 13 reverse primers for TCR Jbeta segments. Drawn from immuneACCESS, this table holds only the in-frame rearrangements with V and J called that TCRdb kept. Clones are partly lost; checked studies trace under half to an unresolved V gene and leave the rest unexplained. In all, the sample holds about 140,000 clones, and 76% of those were seen once. Clones ranked in the top ten supply 3.5% to 4% of the sample. Sequences were obtained from PBMCs. Source of these receptors: a man younger than 35 in good health and CMV-seronegative.

The chain couples TRBV5-5 to TRBJ2-3, with 8 bases that match TRBD2. The CDR3 has 16 residues. Germline V lookup: CDR1 SGHKS, CDR2 YYEKEE (reference sequence). The trim removed 4 bases at V and 3 bases at J, leaving 10 bases unmatched. The CDR3 reads CASSPQPGLETDTQYF. The CDR3 region has the DNA TGTGCCAGCAGCCCTCAACCGGGACTAGAGACAGATACGCAGTATTTT.

The chain employs TRBV5-1 and TRBJ1-1; no reliable D call. Trimming left V 0 bases short and J 3 bases short, with 12 bases between. The CDR3 runs 15 residues. Germline CDR1 and CDR2: SGHRS and YFSETQ. The CDR3 loop is CASSLETPTYTEAFF. The CDR3 region has the DNA TGCGCCAGCAGCTTGGAAACTCCCACCTACACTGAAGCTTTCTTT. Full variable domain (outside the CDR3, taken from reference TRBV5-1 and TRBJ1-1): KAGVTQTPRYLIKTRGQQVTLSCSPISGHRSVSWYQQTPGQGLQFLFEYFSETQRNKGNFPGRFSGRQFSNSRSEMNVSTLELGDSALYLCASSLETPTYTEAFFGQGTRLTVV.

The chain has TRBV2 and TRBJ2-1; 11 nucleotides line up with TRBD2. Germline trimming cut 4 bases from V and 10 bases from J; bases unmatched to any gene: 6. The CDR3 runs 14 residues. CDR1 and CDR2 (germline): SNHLY, FYNNEI. CDR3 DNA sequence: TGTGCCAGCAGTGTTGGACTAGCGGGCGACGAGCAGTTCTTC. Translation gives CASSVGLAGDEQFF.

The rearrangement links TRBV28 to TRBJ1-2; 11 nucleotides agree with TRBD1. J lost 8 bases, V lost 3 bases, and 5 bases had no gene match. The CDR3 has 14 amino acids. Germline V gene data show CDR1 as MDHEN and CDR2 as SYDVKM. Written as DNA, the CDR3 is TGTGCCAGCAGTTTTTCTGGACAGGGGGCAGGCTACACCTTC. Translation gives CASSFSGQGAGYTF.

This chain joins TRBV29-1 and TRBJ2-7, with no clear D. V was trimmed by 8 bases and J by 6 bases, leaving 14 bases between them. In germline, CDR1 is SQVTM, CDR2 ANQGSEA. CDR3 length equals 11 residues. The CDR3, as DNA: TGCAGCATCATGACGGGTCTCGAGCAGTACTTC. The encoded protein is CSIMTGLEQYF.

The chain couples TRBV5-6 to TRBJ1-2; possibly TRBD1 for D (5 bases). This CDR3 comprises 17 residues. Germline V lookup: CDR1 SGHDT, CDR2 YYEEEE. V was pared by 0 bases and J by 3 bases, with 18 bases between. The DNA of the CDR3 is TGTGCCAGCAGCTTGGGCCGAGTGGGGCAGGGCCACTATGGCTACACCTTC. Translating it yields CASSLGRVGQGHYGYTF.

The chain uses TRBV5-1 and TRBJ2-1; 9 bases match TRBD1. The trim removed 4 bases at V and 6 bases at J, leaving 5 bases unmatched. This CDR3 comprises 14 residues. Germline assignment: CDR1 SGHRS and CDR2 YFSETQ. The CDR3 sequence: CASSTDRGGNEQFF. The CDR3 DNA sequence: TGCGCCAGCAGCACGGACAGGGGAGGCAATGAGCAGTTCTTC.

The chain couples TRBV27 to TRBJ2-7, with D perhaps TRBD2 (5 bases). Trimming removed 2 bases at V and 4 bases at J, with 12 bases between. CDR1 and CDR2 from the germline V gene are MNHEY and SMNVEV (reference sequence). This CDR3 region has 14 residues. This CDR3 is CASSLGLSRYEQYF. The DNA for the CDR3 is TGTGCCAGCAGTTTAGGACTGAGTAGATACGAGCAGTACTTC.

The V call is TRBV5-4, the J call TRBJ2-5; TRBD2 agrees at 9 bases. This CDR3 is 16 amino acids long. Germline CDR1 is SGHNT and CDR2 is YYREEE (reference sequence). The V segment lost 3 bases and the J segment 5 bases; nucleotides outside the gene matches: 11. The CDR3 spells CASSSRAGGSYETQYF. The CDR3 bases are TGTGCCAGCAGCTCTAGGGCGGGAGGGAGCTACGAGACCCAGTACTTC. The full variable domain, completed using reference TRBV5-4 and TRBJ2-5, is ETGVTQSPTHLIKTRGQQVTLRCSSQSGHNTVSWYQQALGQGPQFIFQYYREEENGRGNFPPRFSGLQFPNYSSELNVNALELDDSALYLCASSSRAGGSYETQYFGPGTRLLVL.

This clone was seen a single time. The chain links TRBV27 to TRBJ2-7, with a weak D call TRBD1 (5 bases). V was cut by 5 bases and J by 7 bases, with 15 bases left in between. The CDR3 covers 13 residues. Germline assignment: CDR1 MNHEY and CDR2 SMNVEV (reference sequence). CDR3 nucleotides: TGTGCCAGCAGTCGTGGCAGGGAAAGAGAGCAGTACTTC. Translated, it gives CASSRGREREQYF.

This chain's CDR3 is CASSPLLAGADTQYF. CDR3 sequence (DNA): TGTGCCAGTAGTCCTTTACTAGCGGGGGCAGATACGCAGTATTTT. J is TRBJ2-3 and V is TRBV19; TRBD2 matches at 11 bases. V was clipped by 5 bases and J by 4 bases; unmatched bases: 5. The CDR3 consists of 15 residues. The germline V gene has CDR1 LNHDA and CDR2 SQIVND (reference sequence).

The CDR3 sequence is CASSQASRASYNEQFF. The CDR3 DNA reads TGTGCCAGCAGCCAAGCGTCGAGGGCCTCCTACAATGAGCAGTTCTTC. V and J are TRBV7-8 and TRBJ2-1, with D perhaps TRBD2 (5 bases). Germline V gene lookup returns CDR1 SGHVS and CDR2 FQNEAQ. V was cut by 5 bases and J by 0 bases, with 14 bases left in between. This CDR3 region has 16 residues.

This rearrangement joins TRBV28 to TRBJ2-7; TRBD2 matches 7 bases. The CDR3 is 14 residues long. Germline-derived CDR1 and CDR2 are MDHEN and SYDVKM. V lost 6 bases, J lost 3 bases, and 8 bases stayed unmatched. As DNA, the CDR3 is TGTGCCAGCAGGCCTTCTGGCGGGAGCTACGAGCAGTACTTC. Translated, it gives CASRPSGGSYEQYF.

The chain combines TRBV7-9 with TRBJ2-1, with 10 bases fitting TRBD1. The CDR3 has 17 residues. V gave up 5 bases and J gave up 6 bases; unmatched junction bases: 13. Looked up from germline, CDR1 is SEHNR and CDR2 is FQNEAQ (reference sequence). The CDR3 DNA sequence: TGTGCCAGCAGCCCGATCTCGTCCGGGGACAGGGGCAATGAGCAGTTCTTC. Translation: CASSPISSGDRGNEQFF. The full variable domain, rest sourced from reference TRBV7-9 and TRBJ2-1, is DTGVSQNPRHKITKRGQNVTFRCDPISEHNRLYWYRQTLGQGPEFLTYFQNEAQLEKSRLLSDRFSAERPKGSFSTLEIQRTEQGDSAMYLCASSPISSGDRGNEQFFGPGTRLTVL.

This chain connects TRBV19 to TRBJ1-1, with D possibly TRBD1 on 5 matching bases. The CDR3 contains 16 residues. Germline loops: CDR1 LNHDA, CDR2 SQIVND (reference sequence). The germline V and J ends were trimmed by 7 bases and 7 bases, with 25 bases remaining between them. CDR3 in DNA: TGTGCCAGTACCTCTATTGGGAGGGGACTTCGGGATGAAGCTTTCTTT. Translated: CASTSIGRGLRDEAFF.

Note on this clone: Other DNA sequences within the sample encode an identical CDR3. The chain employs TRBV29-1 and TRBJ2-2; a weak D match, TRBD2 (7 bases). This CDR3 region has 15 residues. Deletions cut 1 base from V and 1 base from J, with 10 bases between. Germline CDR1 reads SQVTM; CDR2 reads ANQGSEA. CDR3 protein: CSVEGRGGNTGELFF. The CDR3 DNA is TGCAGCGTTGAAGGGAGGGGGGGGAACACCGGGGAGCTGTTTTTT.

This rearrangement joins TRBV6-5 to TRBJ1-1, with D unresolved. This CDR3 comprises 13 residues. Trimming removed 5 bases at V and 0 bases at J, with 7 bases between. Germline lookup yields CDR1 MNHEY and CDR2 SVGAGI. The CDR3 DNA follows: TGTGCCAGCAGTCCACGGGTGAACACTGAAGCTTTCTTT. As protein: CASSPRVNTEAFF.

A few counts support this clone. The genes are TRBV6-1 and TRBJ1-4; no clear D. Trimming cost V 3 bases and J 8 bases, with 7 bases left between them. The CDR3 is 12 amino acids. From germline, CDR1 is MNHNS and CDR2 SASEGT. The CDR3 DNA follows: TGTGCCAGCAGTGAGTCCGGGGAAAAACTGTTTTTT. Its translation is CASSESGEKLFF.

The CDR3, as DNA: TGTGCCAGCAGCACTACCGCGGGGGGTAATCAGCCCCAGCATTTT. Protein: CASSTTAGGNQPQHF. V usage is TRBV9 and J usage is TRBJ1-5, with D tentatively TRBD1 (5 bases). Germline CDR1 SGDLS, CDR2 YYNGEE. V was shortened by 4 bases and J by 4 bases, with 15 bases between the two germline ends. The CDR3 loop spans 15 amino acids.

This chain joins TRBV5-1 and TRBJ2-3, with D perhaps TRBD1 (6 bases). Germline V gene data show CDR1 as SGHRS and CDR2 as YFSETQ. The V and J ends lost 1 base and 1 base respectively, with 10 bases between them. The CDR3 contains 15 residues. The CDR3 is CASSLIQGGTDTQYF. As DNA, the CDR3 is TGCGCCAGCAGCTTGATACAGGGAGGCACAGATACGCAGTATTTT. Supplemented by reference TRBV5-1 and TRBJ2-3, the full variable domain reads KAGVTQTPRYLIKTRGQQVTLSCSPISGHRSVSWYQQTPGQGLQFLFEYFSETQRNKGNFPGRFSGRQFSNSRSEMNVSTLELGDSALYLCASSLIQGGTDTQYFGPGTRLTVL.

V usage is TRBV18 and J usage is TRBJ2-3; 10 bases agree with TRBD2. Unmatched junction bases numbered 3, after V lost 3 bases and J lost 3 bases. CDR1 KGHSH and CDR2 LQKENI come from the germline V gene. The CDR3 loop spans 15 amino acids. CDR3 coding DNA: TGTGCCAGCTCACCTCTAGCGGGAGTAACAGATACGCAGTATTTT. It translates to CASSPLAGVTDTQYF.

The chain recombines TRBV2 with TRBJ2-7; 9 bases fit TRBD2. The CDR3 sequence is 15 residues long. Looked up from germline, CDR1 is SNHLY and CDR2 is FYNNEI. V was pared by 2 bases and J by 5 bases, with 7 bases of the junction left unmatched. The CDR3 sequence is CASSEHGGGAHEQYF. The CDR3 bases are TGTGCCAGCAGTGAACACGGCGGGGGGGCCCACGAGCAGTACTTC.